The 17 T cell receptor beta chains given below trace back to one sample, sequenced in a study of blood T cell repertoires in COVID-19. Method: immunoSEQ multiplex PCR; TCRdb's copy keeps in-frame clones and lacks some. Among 110,000 to 150,000 clones listed, 80% to 85% were seen once. The sample taken for sequencing was peripheral blood. The source of these receptors is a human donor in a cohort sampled during active COVID-19.

This chain joins TRBV19 and TRBJ2-4; 10 positions match TRBD2. Germline assignment: CDR1 LNHDA and CDR2 SQIVND (reference sequence). The CDR3 consists of 19 residues. The ends lost 1 base at V and 0 bases at J; junction bases unmatched: 9. CDR3 sequence (DNA): TGTGCCAGTAGTATAGTTGGTAGCGGGGGGCAACTAGCCAAAAACATTCAGTACTTC. Protein product: CASSIVGSGGQLAKNIQYF.

V usage is TRBV5-4 and J usage is TRBJ2-4; no reliable D call. With 1 base removed from V and 3 bases from J, the gap between germline ends came to 11 bases. The CDR3 extends over 15 amino acids. Germline assignment: CDR1 SGHNT and CDR2 YYREEE (reference sequence). The CDR3 protein is CASSLFTNLKNIQYF. DNA of the CDR3: TGTGCCAGCAGCTTGTTTACAAACCTCAAAAACATTCAGTACTTC.

The chain uses TRBV5-4 and TRBJ2-1; tentatively, D is TRBD1 (6 bases). V dropped 4 bases and J dropped 3 bases, with 17 bases sitting between them. The CDR3 runs 16 residues. Germline assignment: CDR1 SGHNT and CDR2 YYREEE (reference sequence). DNA for the CDR3: TGTGCCAGCAGCATACCGACAGGTCAGAGCTACAATGAGCAGTTCTTC. Amino acids: CASSIPTGQSYNEQFF.

This sequence joins TRBV11-2 and TRBJ1-1; 7 nucleotides match TRBD1. V shed 7 bases and J 12 bases; nucleotides not matched to a gene: 8. Germline lookup yields CDR1 SGHAT and CDR2 FQNNGV. The CDR3 is 11 residues long. The CDR3 DNA is TGTGCCAGCACCACAGGGGTCCAGACTTTCTTT. This gives the protein CASTTGVQTFF.

The J gene is TRBJ2-7, the V gene TRBV14; 9 positions match TRBD1. This CDR3 region has 15 residues. The V and J ends lost 4 bases and 5 bases, in that order; junction bases with no gene match: 9. Germline CDR1 SGHDN, CDR2 FVKESK. CDR3: CASSPRDRANDEQYF. The DNA for the CDR3 is TGTGCCAGCAGCCCTAGGGACAGGGCCAACGACGAGCAGTACTTC.

The chain couples TRBV7-2 to TRBJ2-4; D unresolved. The CDR3 runs to 13 residues. Germline-derived CDR1 and CDR2 are SGHTA and FQGNSA. V was shortened by 0 bases and J by 9 bases, with 9 bases between the two germline ends. CDR3 loop: CASSLAPPGIQYF. The DNA for the CDR3 is TGTGCCAGCAGCTTAGCCCCCCCGGGCATTCAGTACTTC.

A note on this clone: Relative to the germline gene, one junction end is altered; a read error may explain this. This chain links TRBV7-9 with TRBJ2-2; 8 positions match TRBD1. CDR1 SEHNR and CDR2 FQNEAQ come from the germline V gene (reference sequence). The CDR3 length is 16 residues. The CDR3 DNA sequence: TGTGCCAGCAGCGTAGCCCCCAGGGGGCGGGCCGGGGAGCTGTTTTTT. The encoded protein is CASSVAPRGRAGELFF.

A note on this clone: Its ends do not fully match the called genes, so a read error is possible. The chain recombines TRBV6-5 with TRBJ2-3; no clear D gene. Germline V gene lookup returns CDR1 MNHEY and CDR2 SVGAGI. The CDR3 runs to 12 residues. The CDR3 is CASNYLTDTQYF. CDR3 in DNA: TGTGCCAGCAATTACCTCACAGATACGCAGTATTTT.

The CDR3 sequence is CASSVGGLAGSQETQYF. The CDR3 DNA is TGTGCCAGCAGCGTAGGGGGGCTAGCGGGGTCCCAAGAGACCCAGTACTTC. The rearrangement joins TRBV9 to TRBJ2-5; 9 nucleotides align to TRBD2. V dropped 0 bases and J dropped 1; count of bases not matched to a gene: 7. CDR3 length: 17 amino acids. Per the germline V gene, CDR1 is SGDLS and CDR2 is YYNGEE.

The chain links TRBV25-1 to TRBJ2-1; 8 positions agree with TRBD2. This CDR3 comprises 15 residues. Germline loops: CDR1 MGHDK, CDR2 SYGVNS. Losses at the gene ends were 7 bases for V and 8 bases for J; bases not matched to a gene: 13. As DNA, the CDR3 is TGTGCCAGCACCACTTTTCGGGGGGGCGGAGATGAGCAGTTCTTC. Translation gives CASTTFRGGGDEQFF.

The gene calls are TRBV10-1 and TRBJ2-2; 8 bases align to TRBD1. CDR1 and CDR2 from the germline V gene are WNHNN and SYGVQD (reference sequence). Trimming took 6 bases from V and 4 from J; bases not matched to a gene: 7. The CDR3 has 15 residues. CDR3 amino acids: CASSLNRGSTGELFF. CDR3 sequence (DNA): TGCGCCAGCAGCCTCAACAGGGGGAGCACCGGGGAGCTGTTTTTT.

The chain couples TRBV13 to TRBJ1-2, with 10 bases fitting TRBD1. Germline V CDR1 and CDR2: PRHDT, FYEKMQ (reference sequence). V gave up 11 bases and J gave up 8 bases; unmatched junction bases: 8. The CDR3 totals 12 residues. CDR3 in amino acids: CACDRGRGGYTF. In DNA, the CDR3 is TGTGCCTGCGACAGGGGGCGAGGAGGCTACACCTTC.

This sequence joins TRBV7-6 and TRBJ2-7; D may be TRBD1 (6 bases). Trimming took off 4 bases at V and 2 bases at J, with 18 bases between the two ends. CDR3 length: 16 amino acids. Germline V CDR1 and CDR2: SGHVS, FNYEAQ. DNA for the CDR3: TGTGCCAGCAGCTCATACTCCGGGACACCAGCCTACGAGCAGTACTTC. This encodes CASSSYSGTPAYEQYF.

This chain uses TRBV6-1 with TRBJ2-7; D possibly corresponds to TRBD1 (6 bases). The length of the CDR3 is 13 residues. Germline V lookup: CDR1 MNHNS, CDR2 SASEGT. Between the trimmed V and J ends, which lost 3 bases and 3 bases, there was a span of 9 bases. CDR3 in amino acids: CASSEGQIYEQYF. CDR3 DNA sequence: TGTGCCAGCAGTGAGGGACAAATCTACGAGCAGTACTTC.

This chain links TRBV6-4 with TRBJ2-3; TRBD1 is a possible D gene (6 bases). The CDR3 length is 14 residues. With 3 bases removed from V and 3 bases from J, the gap between germline ends came to 10 bases. Germline lookup yields CDR1 MRHNA and CDR2 SNTAGT. The CDR3, as DNA: TGTGCCAGCAGTGAATTGGGGGCAACAGATACGCAGTATTTT. Translating it yields CASSELGATDTQYF.

This chain connects TRBV7-9 to TRBJ2-1; 13 bases agree with TRBD2. Germline CDR1 is SEHNR and CDR2 is FQNEAQ (reference sequence). The CDR3 extends over 17 amino acids. The ends lost 0 bases at V and 3 bases at J; junction bases unmatched: 2. The CDR3 coding sequence is TGTGCCAGCAGCTTAGCGGGACTAGCGGGGTACTACAATGAGCAGTTCTTC. Protein: CASSLAGLAGYYNEQFF.

In regard to this clone: One junction end does not reproduce the germline sequence, and a read error may be involved. The chain has TRBV29-1 and TRBJ1-1, with 8 bases identical to TRBD1. The germline gives CDR1 SQVTM, CDR2 ANQGSEA. This CDR3 is built from 13 residues. CDR3 region: CSVEGQGNTEAFF. As DNA, the CDR3 is TGCAGCGTGGAAGGACAGGGGAACACTGAAGCTTTCTTT.